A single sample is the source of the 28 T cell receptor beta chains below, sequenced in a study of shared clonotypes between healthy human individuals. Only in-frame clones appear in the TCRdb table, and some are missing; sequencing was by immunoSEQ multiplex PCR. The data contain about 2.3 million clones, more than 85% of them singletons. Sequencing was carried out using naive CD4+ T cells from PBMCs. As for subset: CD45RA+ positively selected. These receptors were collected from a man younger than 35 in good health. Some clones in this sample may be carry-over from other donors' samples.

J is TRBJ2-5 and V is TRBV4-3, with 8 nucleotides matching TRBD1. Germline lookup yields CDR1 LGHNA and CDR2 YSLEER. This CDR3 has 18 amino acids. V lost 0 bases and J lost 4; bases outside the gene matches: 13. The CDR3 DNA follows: TGCGCCAGCAGCCAAGATCTGGCCAGGGGGCCTGGAGGAGAGACCCAGTACTTC. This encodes CASSQDLARGPGGETQYF.

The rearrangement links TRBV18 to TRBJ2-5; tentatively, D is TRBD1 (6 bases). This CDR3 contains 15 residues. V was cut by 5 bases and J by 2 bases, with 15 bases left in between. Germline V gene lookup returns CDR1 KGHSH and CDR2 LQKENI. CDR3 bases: TGTGCCAGCTCATCGTTAACAGGGAAACAAGAGACCCAGTACTTC. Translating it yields CASSSLTGKQETQYF.

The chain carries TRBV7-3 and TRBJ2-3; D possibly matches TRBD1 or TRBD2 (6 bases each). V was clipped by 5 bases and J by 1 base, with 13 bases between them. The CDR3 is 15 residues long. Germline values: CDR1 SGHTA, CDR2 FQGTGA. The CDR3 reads CASSRKGGGTDTQYF. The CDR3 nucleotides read TGTGCCAGCAGCCGAAAGGGGGGCGGCACAGATACGCAGTATTTT.

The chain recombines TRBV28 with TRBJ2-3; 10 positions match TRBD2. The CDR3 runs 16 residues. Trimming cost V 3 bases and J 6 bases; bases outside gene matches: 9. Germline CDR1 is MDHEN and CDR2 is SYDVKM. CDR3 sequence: CASSFLGLAGADTQYF. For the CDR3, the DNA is TGTGCCAGCAGTTTTTTGGGCCTAGCGGGAGCCGATACGCAGTATTTT.

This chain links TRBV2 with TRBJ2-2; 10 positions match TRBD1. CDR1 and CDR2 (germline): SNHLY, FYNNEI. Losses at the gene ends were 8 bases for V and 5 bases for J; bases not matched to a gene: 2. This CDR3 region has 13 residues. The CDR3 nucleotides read TGTGCCAGCGGGACAGGGGTGACCGGGGAGCTGTTTTTT. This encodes CASGTGVTGELFF.

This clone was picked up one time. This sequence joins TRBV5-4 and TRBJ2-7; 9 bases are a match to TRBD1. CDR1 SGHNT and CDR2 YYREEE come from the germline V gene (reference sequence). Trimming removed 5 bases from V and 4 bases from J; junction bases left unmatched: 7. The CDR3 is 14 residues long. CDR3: CASSQNRGRYEQYF. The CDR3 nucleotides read TGTGCCAGCAGTCAGAACAGGGGGCGGTACGAGCAGTACTTC.

The CDR3 nucleotides read TGTGCCTGGAGTGGGGTGGGGCGGGGCATTCAGTACTTC. This sequence encodes CAWSGVGRGIQYF. The chain links TRBV30 to TRBJ2-4; tentative D call: TRBD2 (6 bases). Trimming cost V 1 base and J 9 bases, with 13 bases left between them. Germline CDR1 GTSNPN, CDR2 SVGIG (reference sequence). The CDR3 is made up of 13 amino acids.

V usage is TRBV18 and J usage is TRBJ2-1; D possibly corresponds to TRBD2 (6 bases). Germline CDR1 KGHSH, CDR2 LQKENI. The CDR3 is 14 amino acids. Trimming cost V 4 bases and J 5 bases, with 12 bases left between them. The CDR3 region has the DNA TGTGCCAGCTCACGAAATCCTAGCGACAATGAGCAGTTCTTC. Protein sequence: CASSRNPSDNEQFF. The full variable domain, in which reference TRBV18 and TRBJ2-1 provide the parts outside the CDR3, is NAGVMQNPRHLVRRRGQEARLRCSPMKGHSHVYWYRQLPEEGLKFMVYLQKENIIDESGMPKERFSAEFPKEGPSILRIQQVVRGDSAAYFCASSRNPSDNEQFFGPGTRLTVL.

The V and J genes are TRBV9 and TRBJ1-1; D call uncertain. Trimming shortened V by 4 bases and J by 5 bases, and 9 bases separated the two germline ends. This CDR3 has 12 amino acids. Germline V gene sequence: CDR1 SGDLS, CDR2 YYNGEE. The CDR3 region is CASSRVGTEAFF. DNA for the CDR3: TGTGCCAGCAGCAGGGTCGGGACTGAAGCTTTCTTT. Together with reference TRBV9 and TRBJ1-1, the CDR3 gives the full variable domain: DSGVTQTPKHLITATGQRVTLRCSPRSGDLSVYWYQQSLDQGLQFLIQYYNGEERAKGNILERFSAQQFPDLHSELNLSSLELGDSALYFCASSRVGTEAFFGQGTRLTVV.

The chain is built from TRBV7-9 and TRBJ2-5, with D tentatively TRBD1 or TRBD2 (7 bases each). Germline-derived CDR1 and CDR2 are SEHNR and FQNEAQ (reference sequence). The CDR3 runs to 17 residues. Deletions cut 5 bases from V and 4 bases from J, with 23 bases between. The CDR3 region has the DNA TGTGCCAGCAGCCCCCGATCGACAGGGAGGGCGACAGAGACCCAGTACTTC. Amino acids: CASSPRSTGRATETQYF.

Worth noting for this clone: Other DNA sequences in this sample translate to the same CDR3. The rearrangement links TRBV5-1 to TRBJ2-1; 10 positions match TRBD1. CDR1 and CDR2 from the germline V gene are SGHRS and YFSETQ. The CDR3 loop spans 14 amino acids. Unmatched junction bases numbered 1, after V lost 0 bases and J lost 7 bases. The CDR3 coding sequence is TGCGCCAGCAGCTTGGGACAGGGGGCTAATGAGCAGTTCTTC. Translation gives CASSLGQGANEQFF.

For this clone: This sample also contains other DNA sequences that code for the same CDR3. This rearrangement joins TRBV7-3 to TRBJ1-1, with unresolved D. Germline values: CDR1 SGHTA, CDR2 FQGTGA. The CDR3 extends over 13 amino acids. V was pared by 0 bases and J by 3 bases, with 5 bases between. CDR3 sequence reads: CASSLTGYTEAFF. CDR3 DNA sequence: TGTGCCAGCAGCTTAACAGGATACACTGAAGCTTTCTTT.

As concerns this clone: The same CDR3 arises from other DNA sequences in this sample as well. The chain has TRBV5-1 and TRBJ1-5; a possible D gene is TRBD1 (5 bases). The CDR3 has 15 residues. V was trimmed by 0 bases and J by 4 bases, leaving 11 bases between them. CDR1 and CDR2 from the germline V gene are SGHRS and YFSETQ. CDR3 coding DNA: TGCGCCAGCAGCTTGGCCGGGACCCCGAATCAGCCCCAGCATTTT. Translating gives CASSLAGTPNQPQHF.

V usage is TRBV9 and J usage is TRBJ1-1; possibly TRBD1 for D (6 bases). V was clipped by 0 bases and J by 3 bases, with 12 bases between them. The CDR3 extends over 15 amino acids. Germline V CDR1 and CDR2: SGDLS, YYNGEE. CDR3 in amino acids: CASSVVAGEDTEAFF. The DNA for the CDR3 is TGTGCCAGCAGCGTAGTGGCAGGGGAGGACACTGAAGCTTTCTTT.

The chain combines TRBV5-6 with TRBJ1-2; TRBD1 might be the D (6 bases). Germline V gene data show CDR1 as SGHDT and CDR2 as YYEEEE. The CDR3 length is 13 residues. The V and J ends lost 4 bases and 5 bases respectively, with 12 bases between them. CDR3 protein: CASSLTGQYGYTF. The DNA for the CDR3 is TGTGCCAGCAGCCTAACAGGGCAATATGGCTACACCTTC.

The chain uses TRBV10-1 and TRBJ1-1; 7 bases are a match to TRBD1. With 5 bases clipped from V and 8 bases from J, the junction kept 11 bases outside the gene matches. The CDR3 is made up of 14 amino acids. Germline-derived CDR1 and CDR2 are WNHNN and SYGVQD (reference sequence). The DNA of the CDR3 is TGCGCCAGCAGTTCAACAGGGGCTGCAGGAGAAGCTTTCTTT. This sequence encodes CASSSTGAAGEAFF.

The chain's CDR3 is CASSVGPPDEQYF. CDR3 DNA sequence: TGTGCCAGCAGCGTAGGTCCACCTGACGAGCAGTACTTC. This chain uses TRBV9 with TRBJ2-7; D is unclear. Germline V gene lookup returns CDR1 SGDLS and CDR2 YYNGEE. The CDR3 is made up of 13 amino acids. Trimming shortened V by 0 bases and J by 5 bases, and 9 bases separated the two germline ends.

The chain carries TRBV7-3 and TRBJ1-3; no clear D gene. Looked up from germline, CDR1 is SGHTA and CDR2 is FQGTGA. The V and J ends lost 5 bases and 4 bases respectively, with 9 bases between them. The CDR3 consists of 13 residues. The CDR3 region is CASSRDEGNTIYF. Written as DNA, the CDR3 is TGTGCCAGCAGCCGAGATGAGGGAAACACCATATATTTT. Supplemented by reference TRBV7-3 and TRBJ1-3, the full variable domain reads GAGVSQTPSNKVTEKGKYVELRCDPISGHTALYWYRQSLGQGPEFLIYFQGTGAADDSGLPNDRFFAVRPEGSVSTLKIQRTERGDSAVYLCASSRDEGNTIYFGEGSWLTVV.

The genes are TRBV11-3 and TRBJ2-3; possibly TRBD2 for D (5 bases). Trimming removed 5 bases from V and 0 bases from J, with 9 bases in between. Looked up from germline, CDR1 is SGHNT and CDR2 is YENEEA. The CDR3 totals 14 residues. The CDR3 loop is CASSELASTDTQYF. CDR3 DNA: TGTGCCAGCAGCGAGCTAGCTAGCACAGATACGCAGTATTTT.

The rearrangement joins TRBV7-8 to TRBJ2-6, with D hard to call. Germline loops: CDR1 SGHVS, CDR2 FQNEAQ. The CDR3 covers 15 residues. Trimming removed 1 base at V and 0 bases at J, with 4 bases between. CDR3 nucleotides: TGTGCCAGCAGCTTAGGCGGCTCTGGGGCCAACGTCCTGACTTTC. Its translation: CASSLGGSGANVLTF.

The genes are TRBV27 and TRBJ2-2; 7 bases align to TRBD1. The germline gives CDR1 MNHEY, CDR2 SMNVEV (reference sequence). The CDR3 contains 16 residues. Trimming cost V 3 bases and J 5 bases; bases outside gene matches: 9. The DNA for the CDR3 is TGTGCCAGCAGTTTGGGAACAGGGGTTAGGACCGGGGAGCTGTTTTTT. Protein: CASSLGTGVRTGELFF.

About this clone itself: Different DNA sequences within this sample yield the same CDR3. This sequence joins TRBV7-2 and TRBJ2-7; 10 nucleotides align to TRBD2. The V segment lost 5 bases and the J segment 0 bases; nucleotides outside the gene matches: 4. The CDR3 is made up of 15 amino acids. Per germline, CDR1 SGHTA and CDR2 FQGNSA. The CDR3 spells CASSLLAGSSYEQYF. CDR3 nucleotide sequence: TGTGCCAGCAGCCTACTAGCGGGAAGCTCCTACGAGCAGTACTTC.

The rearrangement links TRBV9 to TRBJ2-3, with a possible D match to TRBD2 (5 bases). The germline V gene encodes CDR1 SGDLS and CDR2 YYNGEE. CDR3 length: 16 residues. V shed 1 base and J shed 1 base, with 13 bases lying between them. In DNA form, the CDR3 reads TGTGCCAGCAGCGTATTGGTGGGAGTTGGCACAGATACGCAGTATTTT. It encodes CASSVLVGVGTDTQYF.

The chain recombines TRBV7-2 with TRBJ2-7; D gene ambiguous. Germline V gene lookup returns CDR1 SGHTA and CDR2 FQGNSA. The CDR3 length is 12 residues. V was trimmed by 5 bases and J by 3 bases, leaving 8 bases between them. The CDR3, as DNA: TGTGCCAGCAGCATGGACCTCTACGAGCAGTACTTC. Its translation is CASSMDLYEQYF. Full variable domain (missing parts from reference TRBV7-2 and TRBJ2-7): GAGVSQSPSNKVTEKGKDVELRCDPISGHTALYWYRQSLGQGLEFLIYFQGNSAPDKSGLPSDRFSAERTGGSVSTLTIQRTQQEDSAVYLCASSMDLYEQYFGPGTRLTVT.

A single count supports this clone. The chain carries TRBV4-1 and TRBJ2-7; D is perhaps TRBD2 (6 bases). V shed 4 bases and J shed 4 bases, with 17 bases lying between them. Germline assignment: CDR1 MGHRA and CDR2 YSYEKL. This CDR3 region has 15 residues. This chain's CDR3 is CASSLSGSLEYEQYF. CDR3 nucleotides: TGCGCCAGCAGCCTCTCCGGGAGCTTAGAATACGAGCAGTACTTC.

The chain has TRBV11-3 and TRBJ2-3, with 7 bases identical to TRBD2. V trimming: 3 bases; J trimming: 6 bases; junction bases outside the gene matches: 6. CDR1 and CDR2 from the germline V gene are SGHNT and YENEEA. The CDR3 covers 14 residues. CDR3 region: CASSFSGLTDTQYF. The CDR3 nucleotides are TGTGCCAGCAGCTTTTCGGGACTAACCGATACGCAGTATTTT.

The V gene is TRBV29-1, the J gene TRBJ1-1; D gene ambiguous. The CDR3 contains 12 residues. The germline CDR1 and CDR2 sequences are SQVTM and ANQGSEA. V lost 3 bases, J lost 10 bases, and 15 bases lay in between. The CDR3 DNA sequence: TGCAGCGTTGAGAGGGATCTTAGGCGAGCTTTCTTT. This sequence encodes CSVERDLRRAFF.

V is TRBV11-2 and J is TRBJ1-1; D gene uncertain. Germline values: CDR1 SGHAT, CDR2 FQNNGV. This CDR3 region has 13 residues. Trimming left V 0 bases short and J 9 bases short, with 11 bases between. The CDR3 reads CASSLDRYTQAFF. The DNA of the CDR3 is TGTGCCAGCAGCTTAGATCGCTACACGCAAGCTTTCTTT.